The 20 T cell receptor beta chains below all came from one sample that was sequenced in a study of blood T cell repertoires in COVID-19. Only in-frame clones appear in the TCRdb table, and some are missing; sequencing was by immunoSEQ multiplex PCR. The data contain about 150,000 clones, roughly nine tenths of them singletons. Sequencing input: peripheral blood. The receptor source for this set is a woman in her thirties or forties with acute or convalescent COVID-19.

This CDR3 reads CASSLMVGTGEYEQYF. The CDR3 DNA follows: TGTGCCAGCAGTTTAATGGTAGGGACAGGGGAATACGAGCAGTACTTC. V gene TRBV27 combines with J gene TRBJ2-7, with 10 bases lining up with TRBD1. The CDR3 length is 16 residues. The V gene end was trimmed by 2 bases and the J gene end by 4 bases; junction bases not matched to a gene: 8. Germline values: CDR1 MNHEY, CDR2 SMNVEV (reference sequence).

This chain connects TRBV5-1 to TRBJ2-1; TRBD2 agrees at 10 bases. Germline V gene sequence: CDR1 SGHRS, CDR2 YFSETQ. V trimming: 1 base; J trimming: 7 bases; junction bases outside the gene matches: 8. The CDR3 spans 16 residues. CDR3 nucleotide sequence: TGCGCCAGCAGCTTGACTAGCGGGATCAGTTGGAATGAGCAGTTCTTC. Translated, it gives CASSLTSGISWNEQFF.

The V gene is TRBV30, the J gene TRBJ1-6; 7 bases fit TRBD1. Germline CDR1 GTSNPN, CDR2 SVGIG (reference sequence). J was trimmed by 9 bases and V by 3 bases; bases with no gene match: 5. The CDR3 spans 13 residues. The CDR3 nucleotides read TGTGCCTGGAGGCGACAGGGAGGTTCACCCCTCCACTTT. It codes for CAWRRQGGSPLHF.

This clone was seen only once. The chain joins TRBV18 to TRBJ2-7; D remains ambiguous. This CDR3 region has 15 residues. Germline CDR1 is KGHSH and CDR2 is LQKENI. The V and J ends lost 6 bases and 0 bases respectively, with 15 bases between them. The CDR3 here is CASSRENLLSYEQYF. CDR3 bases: TGTGCCAGCTCGCGCGAAAACCTCCTCTCCTACGAGCAGTACTTC.

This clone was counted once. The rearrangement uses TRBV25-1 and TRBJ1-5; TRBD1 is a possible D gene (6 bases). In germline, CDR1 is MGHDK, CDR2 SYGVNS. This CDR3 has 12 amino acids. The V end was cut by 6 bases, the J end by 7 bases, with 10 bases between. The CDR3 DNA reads TGTGCCAGCAGACAGGGAGGGCAGCCCCAGCATTTT. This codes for CASRQGGQPQHF.

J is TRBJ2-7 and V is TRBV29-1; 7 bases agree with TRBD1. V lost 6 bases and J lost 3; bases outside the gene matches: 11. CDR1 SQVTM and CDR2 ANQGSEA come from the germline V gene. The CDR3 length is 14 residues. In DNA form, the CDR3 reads TGCAGCGTCTCAGGACAGGAGATAAACTACGAGCAGTACTTC. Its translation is CSVSGQEINYEQYF.

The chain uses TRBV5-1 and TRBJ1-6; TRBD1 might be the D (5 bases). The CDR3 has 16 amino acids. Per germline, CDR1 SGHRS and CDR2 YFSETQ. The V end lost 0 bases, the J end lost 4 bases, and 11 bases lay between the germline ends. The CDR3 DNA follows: TGCGCCAGCAGCTTGGCCGGGCAGGGTTATAATTCACCCCTCCACTTT. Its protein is CASSLAGQGYNSPLHF.

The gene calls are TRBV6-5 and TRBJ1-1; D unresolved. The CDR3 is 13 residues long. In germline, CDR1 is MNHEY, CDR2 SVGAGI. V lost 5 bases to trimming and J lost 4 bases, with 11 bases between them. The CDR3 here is CASSPGFGTEAFF. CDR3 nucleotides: TGTGCCAGCAGTCCCGGGTTCGGCACTGAAGCTTTCTTT.

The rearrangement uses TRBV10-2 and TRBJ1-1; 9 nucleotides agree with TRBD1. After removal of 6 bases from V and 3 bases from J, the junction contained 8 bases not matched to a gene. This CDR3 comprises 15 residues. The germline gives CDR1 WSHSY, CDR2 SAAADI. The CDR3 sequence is CASSRDRAFDTEAFF. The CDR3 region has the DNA TGCGCCAGCAGCAGGGACAGGGCCTTTGACACTGAAGCTTTCTTT.

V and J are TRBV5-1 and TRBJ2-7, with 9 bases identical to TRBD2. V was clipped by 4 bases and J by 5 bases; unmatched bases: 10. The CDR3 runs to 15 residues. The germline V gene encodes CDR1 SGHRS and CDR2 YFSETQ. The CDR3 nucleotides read TGCGCCAGCAGCCCCGGGGGCGGGGGGGCGGACGAGCAGTACTTC. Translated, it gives CASSPGGGGADEQYF.

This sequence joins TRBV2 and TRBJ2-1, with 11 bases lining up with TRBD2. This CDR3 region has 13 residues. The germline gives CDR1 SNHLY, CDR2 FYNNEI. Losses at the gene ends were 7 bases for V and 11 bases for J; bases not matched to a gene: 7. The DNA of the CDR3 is TGTGCCAGCACCGGACTAGCGGGTACCCAGCAGTTCTTC. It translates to CASTGLAGTQQFF.

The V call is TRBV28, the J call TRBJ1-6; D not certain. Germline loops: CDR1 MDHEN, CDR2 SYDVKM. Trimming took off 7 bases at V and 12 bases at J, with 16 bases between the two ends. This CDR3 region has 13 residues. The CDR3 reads CASNLNPTRPLHF. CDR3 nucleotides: TGTGCCAGCAATCTTAACCCCACTAGACCCCTCCACTTT.

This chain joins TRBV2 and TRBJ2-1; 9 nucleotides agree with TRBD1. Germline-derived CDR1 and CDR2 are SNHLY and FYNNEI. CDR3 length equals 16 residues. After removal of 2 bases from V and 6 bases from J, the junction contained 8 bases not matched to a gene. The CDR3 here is CASSEFWTGAFNEQFF. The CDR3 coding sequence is TGTGCCAGCAGTGAATTTTGGACAGGGGCCTTCAATGAGCAGTTCTTC.

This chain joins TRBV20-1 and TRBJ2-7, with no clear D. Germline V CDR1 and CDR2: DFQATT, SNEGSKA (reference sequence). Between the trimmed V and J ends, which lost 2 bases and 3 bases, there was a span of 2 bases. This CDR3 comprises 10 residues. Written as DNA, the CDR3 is TGCAGTGCTAGACACTACGAGCAGTACTTC. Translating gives CSARHYEQYF.

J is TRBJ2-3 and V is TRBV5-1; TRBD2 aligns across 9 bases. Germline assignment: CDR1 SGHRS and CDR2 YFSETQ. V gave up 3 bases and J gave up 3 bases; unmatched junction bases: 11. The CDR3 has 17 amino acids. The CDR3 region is CASSWGLARTDTDTQYF. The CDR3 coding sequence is TGCGCCAGCAGCTGGGGACTAGCACGGACTGATACAGATACGCAGTATTTT.

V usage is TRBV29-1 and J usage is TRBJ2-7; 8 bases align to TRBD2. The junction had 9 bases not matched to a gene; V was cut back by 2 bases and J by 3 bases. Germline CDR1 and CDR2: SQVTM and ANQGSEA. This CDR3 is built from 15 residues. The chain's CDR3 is CSVEWGGGTGYEQYF. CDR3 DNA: TGCAGCGTTGAATGGGGCGGGGGGACGGGCTACGAGCAGTACTTC.

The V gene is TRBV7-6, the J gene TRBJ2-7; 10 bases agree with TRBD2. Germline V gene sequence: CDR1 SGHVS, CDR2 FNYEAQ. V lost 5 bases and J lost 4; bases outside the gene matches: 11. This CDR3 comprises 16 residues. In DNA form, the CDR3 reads TGTGCCAGCAGCCCCAATAGCGGGAGGATCCATTACGAGCAGTACTTC. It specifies CASSPNSGRIHYEQYF.

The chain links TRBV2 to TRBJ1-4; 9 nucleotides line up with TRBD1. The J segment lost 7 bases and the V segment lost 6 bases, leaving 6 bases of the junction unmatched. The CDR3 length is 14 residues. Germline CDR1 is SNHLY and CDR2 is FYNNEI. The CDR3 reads CASSPQGAGEKLFF. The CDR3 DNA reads TGTGCCAGCAGCCCACAGGGGGCGGGTGAAAAACTGTTTTTT.

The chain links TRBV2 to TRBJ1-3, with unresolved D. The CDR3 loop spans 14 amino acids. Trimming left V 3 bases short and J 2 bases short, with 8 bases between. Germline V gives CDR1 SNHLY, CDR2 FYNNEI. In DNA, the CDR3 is TGTGCCAGCAGTGACGGTCAACCTGGAAACACCATATATTTT. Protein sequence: CASSDGQPGNTIYF.

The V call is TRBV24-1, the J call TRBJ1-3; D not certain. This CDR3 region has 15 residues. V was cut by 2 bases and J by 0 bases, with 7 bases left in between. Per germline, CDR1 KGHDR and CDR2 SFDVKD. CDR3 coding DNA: TGTGCCACCAGTGATTCTCGGTCCTCTGGAAACACCATATATTTT. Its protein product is CATSDSRSSGNTIYF.